The 9 T cell receptor beta chains below come from one sample, sequenced in a study of long-term antiretroviral therapy in people with HIV (dated by TCRdb to between 2020 and 2023). The immunoSEQ hsTCRB v3.0 assay was used at survey level resolution to sequence the TRB variable region. TCRdb's version of the immuneACCESS table is confined to in-frame rearrangements and falls short of the full clone set. An unresolved V gene accounts for under half of the shortfall where checked; the remainder is of unknown origin. The sample table shows 15,000 to 20,000 clones, and around four fifths are seen once. Roughly 15% of the sample lies in the top ten. Sample: unsorted PBMCs, taken about 2.1 years before starting antiretroviral therapy. The receptors were sampled from a man younger than 40 with HIV.

The chain joins TRBV7-9 to TRBJ2-5; D tentatively reads TRBD1 or TRBD2 (5 bases each). This CDR3 contains 14 residues. Trimming took off 5 bases at V and 8 bases at J, with 18 bases between the two ends. Germline values: CDR1 SEHNR, CDR2 FQNEAQ (reference sequence). The CDR3 loop is CASSLPGLPGTQYF. CDR3 sequence (DNA): TGTGCCAGCAGCCTCCCGGGGCTCCCGGGCACCCAGTACTTC.

This clone came up once. The gene calls are TRBV2 and TRBJ2-7, with TRBD2 identical over 8 bases. From germline, CDR1 is SNHLY and CDR2 FYNNEI. V trimming: 7 bases; J trimming: 0 bases; junction bases outside the gene matches: 2. The CDR3 consists of 13 residues. The CDR3: CASIAGSSYEQYF. The DNA of the CDR3 is TGTGCCAGCATAGCGGGGAGCTCCTACGAGCAGTACTTC. Complete variable domain (other parts from reference TRBV2 and TRBJ2-7): EPEVTQTPSHQVTQMGQEVILRCVPISNHLYFYWYRQILGQKVEFLVSFYNNEISEKSEIFDDQFSVERPDGSNFTLKIRSTKLEDSAMYFCASIAGSSYEQYFGPGTRLTVT.

The rearrangement uses TRBV6-6 and TRBJ2-7; D gene uncertain. The germline V and J ends were trimmed by 3 bases and 0 bases, with 9 bases remaining between them. Germline V CDR1 and CDR2: MNHNY, SVGAGI (reference sequence). CDR3 length equals 14 residues. CDR3 in amino acids: CASSYGANSYEQYF. The CDR3 DNA reads TGTGCCAGCAGTTATGGAGCGAACTCCTACGAGCAGTACTTC.

The chain is built from TRBV10-3 and TRBJ2-5, with no clear D. CDR1 and CDR2 from the germline V gene are ENHRY and SYGVKD. The CDR3 spans 12 residues. The V end was cut by 3 bases, the J end by 3 bases, with 5 bases between. As DNA, the CDR3 is TGTGCCATCAGTGATCCGGAAGAGACCCAGTACTTC. Its protein product is CAISDPEETQYF.

This clone was counted a few times. The chain joins TRBV7-9 to TRBJ1-3; 8 bases line up with TRBD1. The V gene's germline CDR1 is SEHNR and CDR2 FQNEAQ (reference sequence). CDR3 length: 15 residues. With 3 bases clipped from V and 4 bases from J, the junction kept 5 bases outside the gene matches. In nucleotides, the CDR3 is TGTGCCAGCAGCTTCAGTGGACAGGGAGGAAACACCATATATTTT. This sequence encodes CASSFSGQGGNTIYF.

On this clone itself: An end of the junction differs from the germline gene, which may be a read error. The J gene is TRBJ2-4, the V gene TRBV15; 9 nucleotides line up with TRBD1. In germline, CDR1 is LNHNV, CDR2 YYDKDF (reference sequence). The CDR3 is made up of 13 amino acids. CDR3 DNA: TGTGCCACCAGCAGAGATCTCACGGGACAGGGAATCTTC. Amino acid sequence: CATSRDLTGQGIF.

This clone showed up just a few times. The J gene is TRBJ1-5, the V gene TRBV7-9; D possibly corresponds to TRBD1 (5 bases). From germline, CDR1 is SEHNR and CDR2 FQNEAQ (reference sequence). V lost 10 bases and J 4 bases, leaving 14 bases between the germline ends. The CDR3 has 13 amino acids. The CDR3 spells CATQTANNQPQHF. In nucleotides, the CDR3 is TGTGCCACCCAGACAGCAAATAATCAGCCCCAGCATTTT.

V and J are TRBV6-1 and TRBJ2-2; D is uncertain. V was pared by 3 bases and J by 7 bases, with 9 bases between. Germline loops: CDR1 MNHNS, CDR2 SASEGT. The CDR3 has 13 amino acids. DNA for the CDR3: TGTGCCAGCAGTGATAGGTCTTTCGGGGAGCTGTTTTTT. Its protein is CASSDRSFGELFF.

This chain uses TRBV4-2 with TRBJ1-2, with 8 bases matching TRBD1. V lost 4 bases to trimming and J lost 4 bases; unmatched junction nucleotides: 8. CDR1 and CDR2 from the germline V gene are LGHNA and YNFKEQ. CDR3 length: 15 residues. This chain's CDR3 is CASSPSGQVSYGYTF. The CDR3 DNA reads as TGTGCCAGCAGCCCCTCGGGACAGGTCTCCTATGGCTACACCTTC.